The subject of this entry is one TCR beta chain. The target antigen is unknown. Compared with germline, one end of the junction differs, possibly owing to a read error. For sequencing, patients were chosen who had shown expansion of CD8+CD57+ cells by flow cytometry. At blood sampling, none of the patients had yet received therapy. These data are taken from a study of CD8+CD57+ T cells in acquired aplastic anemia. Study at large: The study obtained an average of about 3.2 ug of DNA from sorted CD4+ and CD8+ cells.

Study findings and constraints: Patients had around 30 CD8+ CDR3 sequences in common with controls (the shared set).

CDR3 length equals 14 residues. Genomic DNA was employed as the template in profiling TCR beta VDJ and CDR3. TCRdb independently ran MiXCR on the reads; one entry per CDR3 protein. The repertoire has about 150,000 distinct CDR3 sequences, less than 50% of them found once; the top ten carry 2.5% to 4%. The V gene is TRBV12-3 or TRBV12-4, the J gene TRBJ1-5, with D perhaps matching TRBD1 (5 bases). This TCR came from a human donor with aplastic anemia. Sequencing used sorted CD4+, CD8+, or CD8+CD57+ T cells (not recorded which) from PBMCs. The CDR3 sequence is CASSDSYSNQPLHF. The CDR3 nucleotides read TGTGCCAGCAGTGACAGCTATAGCAATCAGCCCCTGCATTTT.